These T cell receptor beta chains were read from a single sample in a study of cytotoxic CD8 clonotypes in ibrutinib-treated CLL. Profiled with immunoSEQ multiplex PCR; TCRdb holds only in-frame clones, not every one. The table records roughly 150,000 clones, approximately 80% of them present only once. The material was PBMCs, obtained after 12 months of ibrutinib treatment. These TCRs come from a human donor with chronic lymphocytic leukemia. Both conserved end residues are part of each CDR3. A D gene is named only where the DNA matches it firmly. Clone sizes are given selectively: once, few, many, or a class where the clone is expanded.

d_call: NA; v_call: TRBV5-8; j_call: TRBJ1-2; cdr3_length: 13; clone_size: NA; cdr3_nt: TGTGCCAGCAGCTTAGCAAGGGTTGGAGGCTACACCTTC; cdr3_aa: CASSLARVGGYTF
d_call: TRBD2; v_call: TRBV4-2; j_call: TRBJ2-7; cdr3_length: 15; clone_size: NA; cdr3_nt: TGTGCCAGCAGCCGTACCGGGACTAGTCCTCCCGAGCAGTACTTC; cdr3_aa: CASSRTGTSPPEQYF
d_call: NA; v_call: TRBV5-3; j_call: TRBJ2-7; cdr3_length: 18; clone_size: NA; cdr3_nt: TGTGCCAGAAGCTTTTCCCCAGAAGACCGGGACACACCCTACGAGCAGTACTTC; cdr3_aa: CARSFSPEDRDTPYEQYF
d_call: NA; v_call: TRBV6-5; j_call: TRBJ2-3; cdr3_length: 14; clone_size: NA; cdr3_nt: TGTGCCACCGCGGATACCCTCAGCACAGATACGCAGTATTTT; cdr3_aa: CATADTLSTDTQYF
d_call: TRBD2; v_call: TRBV4-1; j_call: TRBJ2-3; cdr3_length: 21; clone_size: NA; cdr3_nt: TGCGCCAGCAGCCAAGAACCGGGACTAGCGGGGGGCCGTGTGGGTACAGATACGCAGTATTTT; cdr3_aa: CASSQEPGLAGGRVGTDTQYF
d_call: NA; v_call: TRBV29-1; j_call: TRBJ1-3; cdr3_length: 14; clone_size: few; cdr3_nt: TGCAGCGTTGGGTCGGGGAGCTCTGGAAACACCATATATTTT; cdr3_aa: CSVGSGSSGNTIYF
d_call: TRBD1; v_call: TRBV7-8; j_call: TRBJ1-3; cdr3_length: 15; clone_size: NA; cdr3_nt: TGTGCCAGCACCCCCGGGACAGGGGGTAGAAACACCATATATTTT; cdr3_aa: CASTPGTGGRNTIYF
d_call: TRBD2; v_call: TRBV11-2; j_call: TRBJ2-1; cdr3_length: 16; clone_size: NA; cdr3_nt: TGTGCCAGCAGCTTGTCAGGGACTAGCGGCGACAATGAGCAGTTCTTC; cdr3_aa: CASSLSGTSGDNEQFF
d_call: NA; v_call: TRBV28; j_call: TRBJ2-6; cdr3_length: 15; clone_size: NA; cdr3_nt: TGTGCCAGCAGCGAATCCCGCGGGGGGGCCAACGTCCTGACTTTC; cdr3_aa: CASSESRGGANVLTF
d_call: NA; v_call: TRBV2; j_call: TRBJ1-2; cdr3_length: 16; clone_size: NA; cdr3_nt: TGTGCCAGCAGTTCTCGAGGATTTAATCGGGGGTATGGCTACACCTTC; cdr3_aa: CASSSRGFNRGYGYTF